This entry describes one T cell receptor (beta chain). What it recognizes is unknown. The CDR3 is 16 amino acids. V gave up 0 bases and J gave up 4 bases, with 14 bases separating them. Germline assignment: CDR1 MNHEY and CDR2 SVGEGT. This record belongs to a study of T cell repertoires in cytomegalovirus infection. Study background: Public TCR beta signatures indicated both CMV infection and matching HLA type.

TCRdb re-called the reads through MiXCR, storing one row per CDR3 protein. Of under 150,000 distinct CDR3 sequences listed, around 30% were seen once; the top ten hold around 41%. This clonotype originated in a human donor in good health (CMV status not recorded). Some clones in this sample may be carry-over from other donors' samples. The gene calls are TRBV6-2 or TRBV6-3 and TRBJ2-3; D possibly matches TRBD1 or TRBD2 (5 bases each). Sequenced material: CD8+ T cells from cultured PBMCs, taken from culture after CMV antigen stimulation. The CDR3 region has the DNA TGTGCCAGCAGTTACTCGGAGGCAGGGCCTCCAGATACGCAGTATTTT. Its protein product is CASSYSEAGPPDTQYF.